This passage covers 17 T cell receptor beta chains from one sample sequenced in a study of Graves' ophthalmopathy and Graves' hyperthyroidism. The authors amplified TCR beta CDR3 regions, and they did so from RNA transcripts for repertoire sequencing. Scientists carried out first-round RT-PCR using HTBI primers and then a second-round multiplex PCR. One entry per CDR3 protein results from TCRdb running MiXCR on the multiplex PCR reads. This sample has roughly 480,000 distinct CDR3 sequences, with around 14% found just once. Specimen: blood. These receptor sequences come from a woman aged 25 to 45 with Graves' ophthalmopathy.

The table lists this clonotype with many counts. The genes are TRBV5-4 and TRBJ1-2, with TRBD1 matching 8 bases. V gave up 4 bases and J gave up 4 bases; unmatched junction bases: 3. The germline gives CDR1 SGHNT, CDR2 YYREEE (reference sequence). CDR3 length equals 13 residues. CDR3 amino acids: CASSPQGVYGYTF. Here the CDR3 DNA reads TGTGCCAGCAGCCCACAGGGGGTCTATGGCTACACCTTC.

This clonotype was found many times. Here the CDR3 DNA reads TGTGCCAGCAGTGAATCTGCGGGGGGCTTCTACAATGAGCAGTTCTTC. Amino acids: CASSESAGGFYNEQFF. The chain uses TRBV2 and TRBJ2-1, with 8 bases identical to TRBD2. The V gene end was trimmed by 2 bases and the J gene end by 3 bases; junction bases not matched to a gene: 6. This CDR3 is built from 16 residues. Germline CDR1 reads SNHLY; CDR2 reads FYNNEI.

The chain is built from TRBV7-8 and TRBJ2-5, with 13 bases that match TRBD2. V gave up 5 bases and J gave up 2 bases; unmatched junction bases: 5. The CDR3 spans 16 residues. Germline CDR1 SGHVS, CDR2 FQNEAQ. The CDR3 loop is CASSIRLAGGQETQYF. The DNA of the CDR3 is TGTGCCAGCAGCATCAGACTAGCGGGGGGACAAGAGACCCAGTACTTC.

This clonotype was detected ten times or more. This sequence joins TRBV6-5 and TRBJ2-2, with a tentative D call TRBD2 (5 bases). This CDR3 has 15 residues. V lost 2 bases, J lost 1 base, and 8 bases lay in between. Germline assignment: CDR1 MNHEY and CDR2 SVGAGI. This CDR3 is CASSYLAQNTGELFF. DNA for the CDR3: TGTGCCAGCAGTTACCTAGCACAGAACACCGGGGAGCTGTTTTTT.

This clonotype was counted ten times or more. The CDR3 loop reads CASSQDAQGTNYGYTF. The CDR3 nucleotides are TGCGCCAGCAGCCAGGACGCACAGGGCACGAACTATGGCTACACCTTC. The V call is TRBV4-1, the J call TRBJ1-2, with D maybe TRBD1 (6 bases). The V end lost 3 bases, the J end lost 2 bases, and 16 bases lay between the germline ends. This CDR3 is 16 amino acids long. The germline gives CDR1 MGHRA, CDR2 YSYEKL.

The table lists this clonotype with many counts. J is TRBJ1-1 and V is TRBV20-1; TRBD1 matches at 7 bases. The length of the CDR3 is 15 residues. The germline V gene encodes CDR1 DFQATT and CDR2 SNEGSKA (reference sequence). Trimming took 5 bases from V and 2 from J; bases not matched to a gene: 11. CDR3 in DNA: TGCAGTGCTCGACCAATCAACAGGGGTAACACTGAAGCTTTCTTT. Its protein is CSARPINRGNTEAFF.

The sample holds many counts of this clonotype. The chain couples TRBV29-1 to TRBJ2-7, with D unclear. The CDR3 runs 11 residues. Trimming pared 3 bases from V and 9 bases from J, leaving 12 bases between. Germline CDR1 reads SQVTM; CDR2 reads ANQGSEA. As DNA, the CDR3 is TGCAGCGTTGATTCCCGACAAGGGCAGTACTTC. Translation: CSVDSRQGQYF.

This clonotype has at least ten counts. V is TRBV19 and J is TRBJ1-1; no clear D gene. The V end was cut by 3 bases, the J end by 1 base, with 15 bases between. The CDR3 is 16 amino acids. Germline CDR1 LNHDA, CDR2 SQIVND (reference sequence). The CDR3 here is CASSIYGTSGNTEAFF. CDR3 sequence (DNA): TGTGCCAGTAGTATTTATGGCACCTCGGGGAACACTGAAGCTTTCTTT.

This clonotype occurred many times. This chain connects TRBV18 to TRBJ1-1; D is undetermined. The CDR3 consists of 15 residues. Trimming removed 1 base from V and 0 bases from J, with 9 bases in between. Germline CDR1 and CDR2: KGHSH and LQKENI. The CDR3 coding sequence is TGTGCCAGCTCACCACTGCGAGCGATGAACACTGAAGCTTTCTTT. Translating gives CASSPLRAMNTEAFF.

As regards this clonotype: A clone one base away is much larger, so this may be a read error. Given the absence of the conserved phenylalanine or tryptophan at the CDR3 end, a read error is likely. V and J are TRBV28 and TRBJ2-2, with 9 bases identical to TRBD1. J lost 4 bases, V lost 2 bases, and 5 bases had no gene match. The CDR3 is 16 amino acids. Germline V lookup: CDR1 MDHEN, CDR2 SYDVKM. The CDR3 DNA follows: TGTGCCAGCAGTTTAGGACAGGGGTGGGGCACCGGGGAGCTGTTTCTT. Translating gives CASSLGQGWGTGELFL.

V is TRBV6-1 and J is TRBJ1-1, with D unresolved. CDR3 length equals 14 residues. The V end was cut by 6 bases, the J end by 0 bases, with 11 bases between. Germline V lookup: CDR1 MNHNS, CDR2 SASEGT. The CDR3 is CASSPRWMNTEAFF. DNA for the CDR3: TGTGCCAGCAGCCCAAGGTGGATGAACACTGAAGCTTTCTTT.

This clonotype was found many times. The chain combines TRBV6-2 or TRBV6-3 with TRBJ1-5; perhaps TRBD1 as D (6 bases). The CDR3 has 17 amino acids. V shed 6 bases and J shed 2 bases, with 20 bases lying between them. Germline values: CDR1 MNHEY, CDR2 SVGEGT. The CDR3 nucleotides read TGTGCCAGCAGGGAACTCGCTCAGGGGAGAGGCAATCAGCCCCAGCATTTT. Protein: CASRELAQGRGNQPQHF.

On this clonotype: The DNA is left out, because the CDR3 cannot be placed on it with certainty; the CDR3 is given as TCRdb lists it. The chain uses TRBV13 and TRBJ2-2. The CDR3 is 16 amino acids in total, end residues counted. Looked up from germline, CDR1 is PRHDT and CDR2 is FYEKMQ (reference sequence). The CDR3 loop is CASSHSFQMYTGELFF.

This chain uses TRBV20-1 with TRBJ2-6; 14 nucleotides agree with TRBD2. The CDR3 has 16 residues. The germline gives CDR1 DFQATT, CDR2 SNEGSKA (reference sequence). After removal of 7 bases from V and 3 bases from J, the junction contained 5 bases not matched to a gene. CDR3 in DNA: TGCAGTGGACTAGCGGGGGGGCTGTATGGGGCCAACGTCCTGACTTTC. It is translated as CSGLAGGLYGANVLTF.

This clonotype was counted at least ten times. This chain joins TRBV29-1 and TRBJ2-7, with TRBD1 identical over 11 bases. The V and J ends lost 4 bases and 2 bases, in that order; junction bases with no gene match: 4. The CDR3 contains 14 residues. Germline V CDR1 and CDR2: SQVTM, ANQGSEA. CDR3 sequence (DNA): TGCAGCGTTGTCGGGGGACAGGGGGCCTACGAGCAGTACTTC. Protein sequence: CSVVGGQGAYEQYF.

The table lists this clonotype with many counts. CDR3 protein: CASSLGTGGSPLHF. The CDR3 DNA follows: TGTGCCAGCAGCCTCGGGACTGGGGGGTCACCCCTCCACTTT. V and J are TRBV12-3 or TRBV12-4 and TRBJ1-6, with D possibly matching TRBD1 (5 bases). V was pared by 6 bases and J by 10 bases, with 16 bases between. The CDR3 runs 14 residues.

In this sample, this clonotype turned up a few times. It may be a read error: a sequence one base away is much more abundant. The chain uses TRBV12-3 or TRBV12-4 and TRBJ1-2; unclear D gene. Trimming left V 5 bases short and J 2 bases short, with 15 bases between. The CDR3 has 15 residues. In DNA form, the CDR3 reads TGTGCCAGCAGTAAAGACATCTTTGTCAACTATGGCTACACCTTC. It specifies CASSKDIFVNYGYTF.